The 22 T cell receptor beta chains in this list originate from one sample, sequenced in a study of T cell responses to AZD1222 COVID-19 vaccine. Assay used: immunoSEQ multiplex PCR; TCRdb lists only in-frame clones, some missing. The repertoire consists of 65,000 to 95,000 clones, with 75% to 90% occurring once and the leading ten covering around 9.3%. Here the sequenced sample was peripheral blood, taken 28 days after the second AZD1222 dose. These receptors were collected from an adult who received the AZD1222 COVID-19 vaccine.

This clone showed up just once. The chain is built from TRBV9 and TRBJ2-3; possible D gene TRBD2, 5 bases. V lost 0 bases and J lost 2, with 10 bases in between. Germline V gene data show CDR1 as SGDLS and CDR2 as YYNGEE. CDR3 length: 15 residues. DNA for the CDR3: TGTGCCAGCAGCGTAGGGACGGGGAACACAGATACGCAGTATTTT. Protein product: CASSVGTGNTDTQYF. Together with reference TRBV9 and TRBJ2-3, the CDR3 gives the full variable domain: DSGVTQTPKHLITATGQRVTLRCSPRSGDLSVYWYQQSLDQGLQFLIQYYNGEERAKGNILERFSAQQFPDLHSELNLSSLELGDSALYFCASSVGTGNTDTQYFGPGTRLTVL.

The rearrangement joins TRBV9 to TRBJ2-1; 15 positions match TRBD2. V trimming: 3 bases; J trimming: 8 bases; junction bases outside the gene matches: 6. Germline lookup yields CDR1 SGDLS and CDR2 YYNGEE. This CDR3 comprises 16 residues. The CDR3 DNA reads TGTGCCAGCAGCGCAGGACTAGCGGGGGGGATCTATGAGCAGTTCTTC. Residues: CASSAGLAGGIYEQFF.

This chain uses TRBV5-6 with TRBJ2-5; D not certain. Trimming pared 0 bases from V and 2 bases from J, leaving 11 bases between. This CDR3 is 15 amino acids long. Looked up from germline, CDR1 is SGHDT and CDR2 is YYEEEE. CDR3 amino acids: CASSLVDHTQETQYF. CDR3 bases: TGTGCCAGCAGCTTGGTAGACCATACACAAGAGACCCAGTACTTC.

The chain recombines TRBV28 with TRBJ1-1; D remains ambiguous. Germline V CDR1 and CDR2: MDHEN, SYDVKM. V lost 7 bases, J lost 10 bases, and 16 bases lay in between. The CDR3 length is 12 residues. CDR3 loop: CASTSPFGLAFF. The DNA of the CDR3 is TGTGCCAGCACATCCCCATTTGGGCTAGCTTTCTTT.

The gene calls are TRBV24-1 and TRBJ1-6; D is undetermined. The CDR3 is made up of 13 amino acids. Per germline, CDR1 KGHDR and CDR2 SFDVKD. V was pared by 5 bases and J by 7 bases, with 8 bases between. In DNA, the CDR3 is TGTGCCACCAGTGTGGACGGAAATTCACCCCTCCACTTT. Amino acids: CATSVDGNSPLHF.

In nucleotides, the CDR3 is TGTGCCAGCAGTGAAACACGGCCATGGGAAAAACTGTTTTTT. It is translated as CASSETRPWEKLFF. J is TRBJ1-4 and V is TRBV6-1; no reliable D call. Trimming took 2 bases from V and 8 from J, leaving 12 bases between them. CDR1 and CDR2 from the germline V gene are MNHNS and SASEGT. The CDR3 totals 14 residues.

J is TRBJ1-1 and V is TRBV4-2; D not certain. Between the trimmed V and J ends, which lost 4 bases and 4 bases, there was a span of 19 bases. Germline V CDR1 and CDR2: LGHNA, YNFKEQ. CDR3 length: 16 residues. Here the CDR3 DNA reads TGTGCCAGCAGCCGCGCGGGTCCGAGGTTAGGCACTGAAGCTTTCTTT. Encoded protein: CASSRAGPRLGTEAFF.

This clone was detected a few times. The chain links TRBV9 to TRBJ1-6; TRBD1 agrees at 7 bases. This CDR3 has 19 residues. V trimming: 3 bases; J trimming: 4 bases; junction bases outside the gene matches: 16. CDR1 is SGDLS, CDR2 YYNGEE, per germline. CDR3 nucleotides: TGTGCCAGCAGCGCCAAAGGGGTCGCGGGACAGATTTATAATTCACCCCTCCACTTT. It yields the protein CASSAKGVAGQIYNSPLHF.

The genes are TRBV5-1 and TRBJ2-3; either TRBD1 or TRBD2 may fit D (6 bases each). Trimming shortened V by 1 base and J by 6 bases, and 12 bases separated the two germline ends. The V gene's germline CDR1 is SGHRS and CDR2 YFSETQ. This CDR3 spans 14 amino acids. This CDR3 reads CASSLWGAEDTQYF. As DNA, the CDR3 is TGCGCCAGCAGCTTGTGGGGGGCCGAGGATACGCAGTATTTT.

As DNA, the CDR3 is TGTGCCAGCAGTGGGGAGAGAAACACAGATACGCAGTATTTT. Its translation: CASSGERNTDTQYF. This sequence joins TRBV2 and TRBJ2-3, with D maybe TRBD2 (5 bases). The V end was cut by 4 bases, the J end by 2 bases, with 10 bases between. Per the germline V gene, CDR1 is SNHLY and CDR2 is FYNNEI. The CDR3 has 14 residues.

The rearrangement links TRBV30 to TRBJ2-7; D possibly matches TRBD1 or TRBD2 (6 bases each). The germline V gene encodes CDR1 GTSNPN and CDR2 SVGIG (reference sequence). Trimming shortened V by 4 bases and J by 6 bases, and 13 bases separated the two germline ends. The CDR3 extends over 12 amino acids. CDR3 in amino acids: CAWMSGGGEQYF. CDR3 DNA sequence: TGTGCCTGGATGAGTGGAGGGGGCGAGCAGTACTTC. The variable domain in full, with the rest retrieved from reference TRBV30 and TRBJ2-7, is SQTIHQWPATLVQPVGSPLSLECTVEGTSNPNLYWYRQAAGRGLQLLFYSVGIGQISSEVPQNLSASRPQDRQFILSSKKLLLSDSGFYLCAWMSGGGEQYFGPGTRLTVT.

The genes are TRBV6-5 and TRBJ2-7, with TRBD1 identical over 9 bases. There are 13 residues in the CDR3. Unmatched junction bases numbered 4, after V lost 6 bases and J lost 4 bases. Germline assignment: CDR1 MNHEY and CDR2 SVGAGI. Here the CDR3 reads CASSLGQGYEQYF. The DNA of the CDR3 is TGTGCCAGCAGCCTAGGACAGGGGTACGAGCAGTACTTC.

This clone was seen only once. The chain uses TRBV7-3 and TRBJ1-1; the match to TRBD1 covers 11 bases. Germline loops: CDR1 SGHTA, CDR2 FQGTGA. V trimming: 3 bases; J trimming: 1 base; junction bases outside the gene matches: 7. The CDR3 contains 17 residues. CDR3 sequence reads: CASSLPGQGEKNTEAFF. The CDR3 nucleotides read TGTGCCAGCAGCTTGCCGGGACAGGGGGAGAAGAACACTGAAGCTTTCTTT.

The rearrangement joins TRBV11-3 to TRBJ2-7; D is perhaps TRBD1 (6 bases). The CDR3 is made up of 14 amino acids. Germline CDR1 SGHNT, CDR2 YENEEA. The ends were cut back, 0 bases at V and 3 bases at J, with 9 bases in the middle. The CDR3 sequence is CASSLEARGYEQYF. The DNA of the CDR3 is TGTGCCAGCAGCTTAGAAGCCAGGGGCTACGAGCAGTACTTC.

This clone was detected once. The J gene is TRBJ2-3, the V gene TRBV7-9, with D hard to call. Deletions cut 7 bases from V and 0 bases from J, with 11 bases between. The CDR3 runs 14 residues. Germline V gene lookup returns CDR1 SEHNR and CDR2 FQNEAQ (reference sequence). The CDR3 is CASKESSSTDTQYF. CDR3 DNA sequence: TGTGCCAGCAAAGAGAGCTCTAGCACAGATACGCAGTATTTT.

The V gene is TRBV28, the J gene TRBJ2-7, with D hard to call. V was pared by 2 bases and J by 4 bases, with 3 bases between. Germline V CDR1 and CDR2: MDHEN, SYDVKM. The CDR3 consists of 11 residues. DNA for the CDR3: TGTGCCAGCAGTTTAGGTTACGAGCAGTACTTC. Its protein is CASSLGYEQYF.

This chain joins TRBV28 and TRBJ1-2; 8 bases agree with TRBD1. The CDR3 runs 14 residues. V was clipped by 6 bases and J by 3 bases; unmatched bases: 6. Germline loops: CDR1 MDHEN, CDR2 SYDVKM. The DNA for the CDR3 is TGTGCCAGCAGCCCAGGGGGCGAGTACTATGGCTACACCTTC. This codes for CASSPGGEYYGYTF.

This rearrangement joins TRBV7-9 to TRBJ1-1; TRBD1 agrees at 7 bases. The CDR3 extends over 14 amino acids. Germline CDR1 reads SEHNR; CDR2 reads FQNEAQ (reference sequence). V shed 5 bases, J shed 1 base, and the junction held 4 bases outside the gene matches. The CDR3 is CASSNGTANTEAFF. DNA for the CDR3: TGTGCCAGCAGCAACGGGACAGCGAACACTGAAGCTTTCTTT.

The chain combines TRBV6-1 with TRBJ2-7; D ambiguous. Trimming removed 3 bases at V and 2 bases at J, with 14 bases between. This CDR3 spans 15 amino acids. The germline CDR1 and CDR2 sequences are MNHNS and SASEGT. CDR3 sequence (DNA): TGTGCCAGCAGTGATCCAGTAGCTGCAGCCTACGAGCAGTACTTC. It specifies CASSDPVAAAYEQYF.

The chain is built from TRBV2 and TRBJ2-7; D remains ambiguous. CDR1 and CDR2 from the germline V gene are SNHLY and FYNNEI. The CDR3 extends over 12 amino acids. The V end was cut by 2 bases, the J end by 4 bases, with 6 bases between. Here the CDR3 DNA reads TGTGCCAGCAGTGAAAACCATTACGAGCAGTACTTC. This translates into CASSENHYEQYF.

The rearrangement links TRBV28 to TRBJ2-4; 7 positions agree with TRBD1. Per germline, CDR1 MDHEN and CDR2 SYDVKM. V was clipped by 6 bases and J by 0 bases; unmatched bases: 8. The CDR3 spans 16 residues. The CDR3 protein is CASSLDRVLAKNIQYF. The CDR3 DNA follows: TGTGCCAGCAGCCTCGACAGGGTACTAGCCAAAAACATTCAGTACTTC.

This chain connects TRBV18 to TRBJ1-4; 8 bases agree with TRBD1. Germline V gene data show CDR1 as KGHSH and CDR2 as LQKENI. The CDR3 consists of 14 residues. Trimming removed 0 bases from V and 11 bases from J; junction bases left unmatched: 5. The chain's CDR3 is CASSPPDREGKLFF. CDR3 nucleotides: TGTGCCAGCTCACCACCGGACAGGGAAGGGAAACTGTTTTTT.